The 11 T cell receptor beta chains given below trace back to one sample, sequenced in a study of tissue T cells after allogeneic stem cell transplantation. The data were produced by immunoSEQ multiplex PCR, yet TCRdb's version contains in-frame clones alone and is incomplete. This sample has 7,500 or so clones, with 45% to 65% found just once. Time point meaning: mouse harvest day 7 after allogeneic transplant. Mouse grafts combined 10^7 T-cell-depleted bone marrow cells with 10^6 splenic CD5+ T cells. The sample comprised lymph node tissue. The origin of the receptors is a female BALB/c mouse given C57BL/6 T cells with graft-versus-host disease after an allogeneic hematopoietic cell transplant.

Remarks on this clone: Gene names are the mouse ones. Coverage ceases 1 residue before the CDR3 finishes, and the germline J gene fills in the end. The V gene is TRBV3, the J gene TRBJ2-2, with 8 bases fitting TRBD2. This CDR3 is 16 amino acids long. Germline CDR1 is SNHLY and CDR2 is FYNGKV (reference sequence). With V trimmed by 4 bases and J by 0 bases, 4 bases remained unmatched. The CDR3 spells CASSSWGAANTGQLYF. CDR3 DNA, as far as it was read: TGTGCCAGCAGCTCCTGGGGGGCAGCAAACACCGGGCAGCTCTAC.

In its sample, this clone was seen a few times. Mouse germline and gene names are used. The read terminates 1 residue before the CDR3 end, so the remaining end is supplied by the germline J gene. The chain couples TRBV2 to TRBJ2-5; D uncertain. Germline-derived CDR1 and CDR2 are LGHNA and YSYQKL. CDR3 length: 14 amino acids. Trimming left V 0 bases short and J 4 bases short, with 8 bases between. The CDR3 here is CASSQEAGKDTQYF. The sequenced CDR3 bases are TGTGCCAGCAGCCAAGAGGCAGGAAAAGACACCCAGTAC.

By share, this clone ranks as medium-sized. The germline and genes are mouse ones. The DNA ends 1 residue before the CDR3 does, and the rest of the CDR3 is filled in from the germline J gene. The chain employs TRBV26 and TRBJ2-7; a weak D match, TRBD1 (5 bases). This CDR3 spans 13 amino acids. The V and J ends lost 6 bases and 0 bases respectively, with 9 bases between them. From germline, CDR1 is KGHPV and CDR2 FQNQEV (reference sequence). CDR3 protein: CASSRAISYEQYF. The sequenced CDR3 bases are TGTGCCAGCAGCAGGGCAATCTCCTATGAACAGTAC.

To note about this clone: The gene names given are mouse names. The CDR3 end is not reached by the read, which stops 1 residue before it; the germline J gene fills it in. V and J are TRBV3 and TRBJ2-4; 9 positions agree with TRBD2. Trimming removed 5 bases from V and 1 base from J; junction bases left unmatched: 4. CDR3 size: 15 residues. In germline, CDR1 is SNHLY, CDR2 FYNGKV (reference sequence). This CDR3 is CASSPRLGGQNTLYF. The sequenced CDR3 bases are TGTGCCAGCAGCCCTCGACTGGGGGGTCAAAACACCTTGTAC.

Concerning this clone itself: Gene names denote mouse genes. Coverage ceases 1 residue before the CDR3 finishes, and the germline J gene fills in the end. Other nucleotide sequences from this sample produce the same CDR3. V gene TRBV13-2 combines with J gene TRBJ2-4; D is possibly TRBD1 (6 bases). The V end was cut by 0 bases, the J end by 6 bases, with 8 bases between. The germline V gene encodes CDR1 NNHNN and CDR2 SYGAGS (reference sequence). The length of the CDR3 is 13 residues. The part of the CDR3 DNA that was read is TGTGCCAGCGGTGATGCGAGGGGGAACACCTTGTAC. This sequence encodes CASGDARGNTLY. Given in full, the CDR3 is CASGDARGNTLYF.

As regards this clone: Gene names refer to mouse genes. The CDR3 end is not reached by the read, which stops 1 residue before it; the germline J gene fills it in. Other nucleotide sequences in the sample specify the same CDR3. The rearrangement uses TRBV26 and TRBJ2-7; no firm D call. Germline V gene data show CDR1 as KGHPV and CDR2 as FQNQEV (reference sequence). Between the trimmed V and J ends, which lost 0 bases and 7 bases, there was a span of 7 bases. The CDR3 length is 12 residues. The sequenced part of the CDR3 DNA is TGTGCCAGCAGTCTGTCAGGGAGAGAACAGTAC. This sequence encodes CASSLSGREQY. The CDR3 reads in full as CASSLSGREQYF.

This clone was seen a handful of times. The genes and germline here are from mouse. The read halts 1 residue ahead of the CDR3 end, with the missing end drawn from the germline J gene. The chain carries TRBV19 and TRBJ2-7; D uncertain. The germline V and J ends were trimmed by 3 bases and 2 bases, with 9 bases remaining between them. This CDR3 region has 13 residues. The V gene's germline CDR1 is FNHDT and CDR2 SITEND (reference sequence). CDR3 sequence: CASSKRLTYEQYF. CDR3 DNA (partial): TGTGCCAGCAGTAAAAGACTAACCTATGAACAGTAC.

About this clone: Here the gene names and germline are mouse. The sequenced fragment ends 1 residue before the CDR3 boundary, so the rest is inferred from the germline J gene. This chain links TRBV5 with TRBJ1-1; tentatively, D is TRBD1 (5 bases). Trimming took 2 bases from V and 1 from J, leaving 5 bases between them. The CDR3 totals 13 residues. Germline V CDR1 and CDR2: LGHNA, YNLKQL (reference sequence). The sequenced part of the CDR3 DNA is TGTGCCAGCAGCCAAACAGGGAACACAGAAGTCTTC. Its protein product is CASSQTGNTEVF. The whole CDR3 sequence is CASSQTGNTEVFF.

As concerns this clone: Gene names refer to mouse genes. The sequenced fragment ends 1 residue before the CDR3 boundary, so the rest is inferred from the germline J gene. The gene calls are TRBV12-2 and TRBJ2-3; D gene ambiguous. The germline V gene has CDR1 SGHLS and CDR2 HYDKME. CDR3 size: 15 residues. Trimming stripped 0 bases from V and 0 bases from J, with 9 bases between. The CDR3 region is CASSLETSSAETLYF. The covered CDR3 bases are TGTGCCAGCTCTCTCGAAACATCTAGTGCAGAAACGCTGTAT.

In its sample, this clone was seen a few times. The gene names here belong to mouse. The read ends 1 residue early relative to the CDR3; the germline J gene fills the gap. The chain employs TRBV15 and TRBJ2-5; no firm D call. Trimming took off 6 bases at V and 0 bases at J, with 7 bases between the two ends. CDR3 length: 13 residues. Per the germline V gene, CDR1 is SGHND and CDR2 is FRSKSL. This CDR3 is CASSSLNQDTQYF. The part of the CDR3 DNA that was read is TGTGCCAGCAGCTCCCTTAACCAAGACACCCAGTAC.

This clone was seen only once. Gene labels here are mouse ones. The read falls 1 residue short of the CDR3 end, and the missing part is taken from the germline J gene. This same CDR3 is encoded by further DNA sequences in the sample. This chain links TRBV26 with TRBJ2-1, with D unresolved. CDR3 length: 15 residues. Between the trimmed V and J ends, which lost 0 bases and 0 bases, there was a span of 6 bases. The germline gives CDR1 KGHPV, CDR2 FQNQEV (reference sequence). The covered CDR3 bases are TGTGCCAGCAGTCTGTCGGGGTATAACTATGCTGAGCAGTTC. As protein: CASSLSGYNYAEQF. The full CDR3 protein is CASSLSGYNYAEQFF.